This TCR beta chain was observed in a study of shared clonotypes between healthy human individuals. Using immunoSEQ multiplex PCR, the repertoire was profiled, and TCRdb retains in-frame clones only, with some absent. The data contain some 2,000,000 clones, approximately 94% of them seen just once; the ten biggest clones take up approximately 0.13%. All participating donors were Caucasian adults from Nashville, Tennessee. The germline V gene encodes CDR1 SGHVS and CDR2 FQNEAQ. The germline V and J ends were trimmed by 8 bases and 3 bases, with 14 bases remaining between them. This CDR3 region has 14 residues.

The clonotype originates from a man aged 18 to 30 in good health. The chain combines TRBV7-8 with TRBJ2-1; weak D call: TRBD2 (6 bases). The sequencing input was naive CD4+ T cells sorted from blood. Stated subset: CD45RA+ positively selected. The CDR3: CASGKEGYYNEQFF. As DNA, the CDR3 is TGTGCCAGCGGCAAGGAGGGGTACTACAATGAGCAGTTCTTC.